This T cell receptor beta chain is drawn from a study of T-cell reconstitution after alpha-beta-depleted transplantation in children. A library of TCRbeta sequences, prepared with unique molecular identifiers, was generated. In TCRdb, the PCR reads were re-called with MiXCR into one record per CDR3 protein. Counted here are about 32,000 distinct CDR3 sequences, under 8% occurring once; the ten biggest clones make up roughly 27%. Study findings and constraints: Several hundred rapidly expanded clones from non-depleted graft cells reportedly supplied alpha-beta T cells about two months post-transplant.

Germline assignment: CDR1 SNHLY and CDR2 FYNNEI. V shed 11 bases and J 4 bases; nucleotides not matched to a gene: 15. The CDR3 length is 18 residues. In the case of this clonotype: Its antigen is not known.

The sample in question was peripheral blood, obtained 60 days after TCRalphabeta/CD19-depleted stem cell transplant. J is TRBJ2-1 and V is TRBV2; 15 bases align to TRBD2. This clonotype was sampled from a child less than two years old who had a stem cell transplant for acute myeloid leukemia, so the T cells may come from the graft donor. For the CDR3, the DNA is TGTGCCTGCTGCCCTGGACTAGCGGGAGGGCCAAGGTACAATGAGCAGTTCTTC. This codes for CACCPGLAGGPRYNEQFF.